Sequencing of this T cell receptor beta chain was carried out in a study of shared clonotypes between healthy human individuals. Study-level background: Per-donor plates numbered three CD4 naive, three CD4 memory, two CD8 naive and one CD8 memory.

Clones were sequenced by immunoSEQ multiplex PCR, and TCRdb holds only the in-frame ones, with some missing. This table holds fewer than 200,000 clones, 66% found once. This clone was seen only a few times. What it binds is unknown. Findings and limits, study-wide: Exclusively blood specimens were collected; tissue repertoires likely differ. The study found lower generation probabilities in non-shared clonotypes than in those shared by all four donors. Generally, naive subsets (rather than memory subsets) showed larger estimated richness.

This CDR3 comprises 11 residues. Trimming removed 10 bases at V and 4 bases at J, with 10 bases between. Per the germline V gene, CDR1 is MNHEY and CDR2 is SVGAGI. The receptor was derived from a man aged 25 to 40 in good health. Sample: memory CD4+ T cells sorted from blood. Subset of the sample: CD45RA-negative fraction. The chain links TRBV6-5 to TRBJ2-5, with a weak D call TRBD1 (6 bases). The CDR3 here is CATGVPETQYF. CDR3 DNA sequence: TGTGCCACAGGGGTACCAGAGACCCAGTACTTC.